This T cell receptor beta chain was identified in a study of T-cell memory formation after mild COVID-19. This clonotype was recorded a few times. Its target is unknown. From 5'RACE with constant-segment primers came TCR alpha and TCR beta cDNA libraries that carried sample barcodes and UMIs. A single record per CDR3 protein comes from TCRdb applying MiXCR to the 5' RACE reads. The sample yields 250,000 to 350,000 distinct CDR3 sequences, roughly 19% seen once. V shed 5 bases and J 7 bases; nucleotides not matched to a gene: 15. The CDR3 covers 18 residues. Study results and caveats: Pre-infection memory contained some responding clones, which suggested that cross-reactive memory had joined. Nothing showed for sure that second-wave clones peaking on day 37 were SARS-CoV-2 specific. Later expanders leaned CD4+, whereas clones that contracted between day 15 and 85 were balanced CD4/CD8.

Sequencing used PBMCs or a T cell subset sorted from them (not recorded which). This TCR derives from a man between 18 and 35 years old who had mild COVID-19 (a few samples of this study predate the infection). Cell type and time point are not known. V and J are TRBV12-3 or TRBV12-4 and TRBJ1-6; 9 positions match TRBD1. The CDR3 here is CASSAEKTGGYWNSPLHF. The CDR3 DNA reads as TGTGCCAGCAGTGCAGAAAAGACAGGGGGGTATTGGAATTCACCCCTCCACTTT.